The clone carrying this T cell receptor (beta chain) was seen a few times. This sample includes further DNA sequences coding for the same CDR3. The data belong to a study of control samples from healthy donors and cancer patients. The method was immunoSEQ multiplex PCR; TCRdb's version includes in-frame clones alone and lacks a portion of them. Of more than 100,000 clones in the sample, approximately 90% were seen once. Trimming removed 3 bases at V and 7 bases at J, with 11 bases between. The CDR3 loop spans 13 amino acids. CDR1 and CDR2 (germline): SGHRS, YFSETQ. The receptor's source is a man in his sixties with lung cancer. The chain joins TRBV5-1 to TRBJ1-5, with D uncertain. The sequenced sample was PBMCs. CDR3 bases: TGCGCCAGCAGCTCCATACTTGGACAGCCCCAGCATTTT. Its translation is CASSSILGQPQHF.